This passage covers 18 T cell receptor beta chains from one sample sequenced in a study of T cell repertoires in cytomegalovirus infection. TCRdb re-analysed the reads in MiXCR, keeping a single row per CDR3 protein. This repertoire shows some 450,000 distinct CDR3 sequences, roughly a third found once; its top ten account for about 13%. Sequencing was carried out using PBMCs. The receptors shown here come from a human donor in good health (CMV status not recorded). Some clones in this sample may be carry-over from other donors' samples.

The chain joins TRBV29-1 to TRBJ1-2, with D possibly matching TRBD1 (6 bases). Per the germline V gene, CDR1 is SQVTM and CDR2 is ANQGSEA. This CDR3 contains 12 residues. Between the trimmed V and J ends, which lost 5 bases and 4 bases, there was a span of 11 bases. CDR3 coding DNA: TGCAGCGTTCGTACAGGGCCCTATGGCTACACCTTC. Translating it yields CSVRTGPYGYTF.

This clonotype was observed many times. The chain couples TRBV7-9 to TRBJ1-5; D is possibly TRBD1 (6 bases). From germline, CDR1 is SEHNR and CDR2 FQNEAQ (reference sequence). The CDR3 covers 16 residues. The V and J ends lost 1 base and 4 bases respectively, with 14 bases between them. CDR3 nucleotide sequence: TGTGCCAGCAGCTTAGATTTACAGGGAGGAAATCAGCCCCAGCATTTT. Protein product: CASSLDLQGGNQPQHF.

V gene TRBV6-6 combines with J gene TRBJ2-3; TRBD2 aligns across 10 bases. The CDR3 loop spans 15 amino acids. Trimming cost V 7 bases and J 6 bases; bases outside gene matches: 10. Per germline, CDR1 MNHNY and CDR2 SVGAGI (reference sequence). The CDR3: CASTRSPSGGDTQYF. The CDR3 bases are TGTGCCAGCACCCGATCTCCTAGCGGGGGTGATACGCAGTATTTT.

This clonotype was detected only a few times. The chain recombines TRBV6-5 with TRBJ2-7; TRBD1 agrees at 7 bases. The J segment lost 3 bases and the V segment lost 8 bases, leaving 10 bases of the junction unmatched. Germline V gives CDR1 MNHEY, CDR2 SVGAGI. The CDR3 runs to 14 residues. For the CDR3, the DNA is TGTGCCAGCGCAAATACCCGGGACAGCTACGAGCAGTACTTC. Protein product: CASANTRDSYEQYF.

The V and J genes are TRBV2 and TRBJ2-3, with 10 bases matching TRBD1. This CDR3 spans 14 amino acids. Germline V gene lookup returns CDR1 SNHLY and CDR2 FYNNEI. J was trimmed by 5 bases and V by 4 bases; bases with no gene match: 3. In nucleotides, the CDR3 is TGTGCCAGCAGTGGACAGGGGGCGAGAGATACGCAGTATTTT. Protein sequence: CASSGQGARDTQYF. The variable domain in full, completed from reference TRBV2 and TRBJ2-3, reads EPEVTQTPSHQVTQMGQEVILRCVPISNHLYFYWYRQILGQKVEFLVSFYNNEISEKSEIFDDQFSVERPDGSNFTLKIRSTKLEDSAMYFCASSGQGARDTQYFGPGTRLTVL.

The chain couples TRBV10-3 to TRBJ2-3; D not resolved. Trimming stripped 6 bases from V and 2 bases from J, with 12 bases between. This CDR3 has 14 amino acids. CDR1 is ENHRY and CDR2 is SYGVKD in the germline V gene. The chain's CDR3 is CAISQYEYTDTQYF. CDR3 nucleotides: TGTGCCATCAGCCAGTATGAGTACACAGATACGCAGTATTTT.

Concerning this clonotype: This could be a read error, since a much larger clone is one nucleotide away. The chain has TRBV7-2 and TRBJ1-4; D perhaps matches TRBD1 (5 bases). This CDR3 has 21 residues. Germline V lookup: CDR1 SGHTA, CDR2 FQGNSA. CDR3 residues: CASSPIRRGAASGHLNEQLFF. CDR3 bases: TGTGCCAGCAGCCCTATACGGAGAGGAGCTGCGTCTGGACATCTTAATGAACAACTGTTTTTT.

J is TRBJ1-1 and V is TRBV10-3; 8 positions match TRBD1. After removal of 4 bases from V and 1 base from J, the junction contained 5 bases not matched to a gene. The CDR3 runs 15 residues. Germline values: CDR1 ENHRY, CDR2 SYGVKD. The CDR3 here is CAISGAGGRNTEAFF. Written as DNA, the CDR3 is TGTGCCATCAGTGGGGCAGGGGGCCGGAACACTGAAGCTTTCTTT.

The V gene is TRBV6-6, the J gene TRBJ2-7, with a possible D match to TRBD1 (5 bases). Germline CDR1 and CDR2: MNHNY and SVGAGI (reference sequence). Between the trimmed V and J ends, which lost 2 bases and 3 bases, there was a span of 11 bases. The CDR3 has 14 residues. CDR3 sequence (DNA): TGTGCCAGCAGTTACAAAGGGGATAACTACGAGCAGTACTTC. Amino acids: CASSYKGDNYEQYF.

This chain connects TRBV19 to TRBJ1-1; 11 bases align to TRBD1. V shed 10 bases, J shed 3 bases, and the junction held 4 bases outside the gene matches. The CDR3 totals 13 residues. CDR1 and CDR2 (germline): LNHDA, SQIVND (reference sequence). In nucleotides, the CDR3 is TGTGCCACTCTGGACAGGGGGCACACTGAAGCTTTCTTT. It is translated as CATLDRGHTEAFF.

This chain uses TRBV12-3 or TRBV12-4 with TRBJ2-7; D not certain. Deletions cut 3 bases from V and 0 bases from J, with 12 bases between. The CDR3 is 15 amino acids. The CDR3 nucleotides read TGTGCCAGCAGTTTTGGTATGCAGTACTCCTACGAGCAGTACTTC. It specifies CASSFGMQYSYEQYF.

Regarding this clonotype: A read error may explain this, as a much larger clone is one base away. The chain carries TRBV7-2 and TRBJ2-1, with 7 bases lining up with TRBD1. The CDR3 loop spans 15 amino acids. CDR1 is SGHTA and CDR2 is FQGNSA in the germline V gene. V was pared by 4 bases and J by 1 base, with 4 bases of the junction left unmatched. The CDR3 loop is CASSSQGRSYNEQFF. The DNA for the CDR3 is TGTGCCAGCAGCTCACAGGGGCGTTCCTACAATGAGCAGTTCTTC. Using reference TRBV7-2 and TRBJ2-1 for the parts outside the CDR3, the full variable domain is GAGVSQSPSNKVTEKGKDVELRCDPISGHTALYWYRQSLGQGLEFLIYFQGNSAPDKSGLPSDRFSAERTGGSVSTLTIQRTQQEDSAVYLCASSSQGRSYNEQFFGPGTRLTVL.

V gene TRBV6-2 or TRBV6-3 combines with J gene TRBJ1-1; maybe TRBD1 (5 bases). Germline V gives CDR1 MNHEY, CDR2 SVGEGT. Trimming took 6 bases from V and 2 from J, leaving 13 bases between them. This CDR3 is built from 14 residues. CDR3 region: CASRPHGANTEAFF. The CDR3 DNA is TGTGCCAGCAGACCCCACGGGGCCAACACTGAAGCTTTCTTT.

This CDR3 reads CSASSSADYGYTF. The CDR3 region has the DNA TGCAGTGCTAGCTCAAGTGCTGACTATGGCTACACCTTC. This chain joins TRBV20-1 and TRBJ1-2; D remains ambiguous. Per germline, CDR1 DFQATT and CDR2 SNEGSKA (reference sequence). V was clipped by 3 bases and J by 3 bases, with 11 bases between them. The CDR3 runs 13 residues.

About this clonotype itself: One base away lies a much larger clone, so this may be a sequencing read error. The V gene is TRBV12-3 or TRBV12-4, the J gene TRBJ2-1, with D tentatively TRBD1 (6 bases). The germline V and J ends were trimmed by 7 bases and 3 bases, with 13 bases remaining between them. This CDR3 contains 14 residues. CDR3 coding DNA: TGTGCCAGCACTAGTGGGGGCTTCTACAATGAGCAGTTCTTC. It encodes CASTSGGFYNEQFF.

The V gene is TRBV7-9, the J gene TRBJ1-1; 9 bases match TRBD1. Germline V gene sequence: CDR1 SEHNR, CDR2 FQNEAQ (reference sequence). This CDR3 spans 15 amino acids. V shed 3 bases, J shed 4 bases, and the junction held 6 bases outside the gene matches. The CDR3, as DNA: TGTGCCAGCAGCTTGATCGGGACAGGGTCCACTGAAGCTTTCTTT. It specifies CASSLIGTGSTEAFF.

This clonotype has ten or more counts. The chain carries TRBV7-8 and TRBJ1-2, with D possibly being TRBD1 (5 bases). Germline V CDR1 and CDR2: SGHVS, FQNEAQ. The CDR3 is made up of 14 amino acids. V lost 5 bases and J 1 base, leaving 11 bases between the germline ends. The CDR3 here is CASSPGGINYGYTF. In DNA form, the CDR3 reads TGTGCCAGCAGCCCCGGGGGGATTAACTATGGCTACACCTTC. Combining the CDR3 with reference TRBV7-8 and TRBJ1-2 gives the whole variable domain GAGVSQSPRYKVAKRGQDVALRCDPISGHVSLFWYQQALGQGPEFLTYFQNEAQLDKSGLPSDRFFAERPEGSVSTLKIQRTQQEDSAVYLCASSPGGINYGYTFGSGTRLTVV.

J is TRBJ1-5 and V is TRBV6-6, with 8 positions matching TRBD1. Unmatched junction bases numbered 15, after V lost 2 bases and J lost 0 bases. Germline CDR1 and CDR2: MNHNY and SVGAGI (reference sequence). The length of the CDR3 is 20 residues. CDR3 coding DNA: TGTGCCAGCAGTTACCTCGCGGCAGGACAGGGACGGGGTAGCAATCAGCCCCAGCATTTT. As protein: CASSYLAAGQGRGSNQPQHF.